These 15 T cell receptor beta chains were all obtained from the same sample, sequenced in a study of cytomegalovirus exposure and HLA in healthy donors. It was with 60 Vbeta and 13 Jbeta primers that the PCR ran. This table comes from immunoSEQ multiplex PCR, and its TCRdb copy is limited to in-frame clones, with some not included. This repertoire shows 120,000 or so clones, roughly 85% found once; its top ten account for about 20%. The specimen sequenced was PBMCs. The receptors shown here come from a man aged 18 to 29 in good health and CMV-seropositive.

V is TRBV4-1 and J is TRBJ2-5; 10 bases are shared with TRBD2. Germline CDR1 reads MGHRA; CDR2 reads YSYEKL. The CDR3 consists of 20 residues. J was trimmed by 2 bases and V by 1 base; bases with no gene match: 16. For the CDR3, the DNA is TGCGCCAGCAGCCAAGGGACCGGGAGAGCGGGGGGGCGGGATCAAGAGACCCAGTACTTC. Protein product: CASSQGTGRAGGRDQETQYF.

The rearrangement joins TRBV5-6 to TRBJ2-3, with a possible D match to TRBD2 (6 bases). V was clipped by 2 bases and J by 1 base, with 17 bases between them. Per germline, CDR1 SGHDT and CDR2 YYEEEE. This CDR3 spans 17 amino acids. The CDR3 DNA reads as TGTGCCAGCAGCTTAAGGTGGGTGGGAGGTCGCACAGATACGCAGTATTTT. Encoded protein: CASSLRWVGGRTDTQYF.

The V call is TRBV19, the J call TRBJ1-5; the D is unclear. The germline V gene has CDR1 LNHDA and CDR2 SQIVND (reference sequence). With 8 bases removed from V and 3 bases from J, the gap between germline ends came to 14 bases. The CDR3 covers 14 residues. CDR3: CASSEVQNNQPQHF. The CDR3 bases are TGTGCCAGTTCTGAGGTACAAAACAATCAGCCCCAGCATTTT.

The chain has TRBV2 and TRBJ1-5; D not certain. The CDR3 runs to 13 residues. Between the trimmed V and J ends, which lost 5 bases and 4 bases, there was a span of 9 bases. CDR1 is SNHLY and CDR2 is FYNNEI in the germline V gene. The CDR3 DNA is TGTGCCAGCAGTCCGACACAGAATCAGCCCCAGCATTTT. Translating it yields CASSPTQNQPQHF.

The chain carries TRBV19 and TRBJ1-1; D may be TRBD1 (5 bases). Looked up from germline, CDR1 is LNHDA and CDR2 is SQIVND (reference sequence). The CDR3 sequence is 14 residues long. Trimming took off 8 bases at V and 4 bases at J, with 17 bases between the two ends. CDR3 protein: CASLSGTGGTEAFF. The CDR3 coding sequence is TGTGCCAGTCTATCGGGGACGGGGGGCACTGAAGCTTTCTTT. The full variable domain, its missing parts supplied by reference TRBV19 and TRBJ1-1, is DGGITQSPKYLFRKEGQNVTLSCEQNLNHDAMYWYRQDPGQGLRLIYYSQIVNDFQKGDIAEGYSVSREKKESFPLTVTSAQKNPTAFYLCASLSGTGGTEAFFGQGTRLTVV.

The chain combines TRBV28 with TRBJ1-5; tentatively, D is TRBD1 (6 bases). Trimming shortened V by 9 bases and J by 4 bases, and 16 bases separated the two germline ends. The CDR3 consists of 14 residues. Germline V gene sequence: CDR1 MDHEN, CDR2 SYDVKM. The CDR3 protein is CASSLDSYNQPQHF. CDR3 DNA: TGTGCCAGTAGCCTGGACAGCTATAATCAGCCCCAGCATTTT.

Only a few counts were recorded for this clone. The chain combines TRBV6-4 with TRBJ2-1, with 11 bases aligning to TRBD2. The CDR3 sequence is 15 residues long. The germline V gene has CDR1 MRHNA and CDR2 SNTAGT. With 3 bases clipped from V and 7 bases from J, the junction kept 5 bases outside the gene matches. Written as DNA, the CDR3 is TGTGCCAGCAGTGATAGCGGGGGGGCGGATAATGAGCAGTTCTTC. Residues: CASSDSGGADNEQFF.

This clone was seen only once. J is TRBJ2-2 and V is TRBV11-2; the D is unclear. The CDR3 covers 13 residues. Germline V gene lookup returns CDR1 SGHAT and CDR2 FQNNGV. Trimming removed 7 bases at V and 5 bases at J, with 11 bases between. The CDR3 region is CASTARGTGELFF. The CDR3 DNA follows: TGTGCCAGCACCGCGAGAGGTACCGGGGAGCTGTTTTTT.

The count of this clone is one. The chain combines TRBV29-1 with TRBJ2-3, with 10 bases fitting TRBD2. V trimming: 7 bases; J trimming: 0 bases; junction bases outside the gene matches: 4. CDR3 length: 14 residues. Looked up from germline, CDR1 is SQVTM and CDR2 is ANQGSEA. The chain's CDR3 is CSATSGVSTDTQYF. As DNA, the CDR3 is TGCAGCGCTACTAGCGGGGTTAGCACAGATACGCAGTATTTT.

This clone has a single count. The rearrangement uses TRBV28 and TRBJ2-3, with 9 bases lining up with TRBD1. CDR3 length equals 14 residues. The junction had 5 bases not matched to a gene; V was cut back by 6 bases and J by 4 bases. Germline V lookup: CDR1 MDHEN, CDR2 SYDVKM. CDR3 residues: CASSHRGPPDTQYF. The CDR3 nucleotides are TGTGCCAGCAGCCACAGGGGGCCTCCAGATACGCAGTATTTT.

The chain recombines TRBV2 with TRBJ1-1; TRBD1 is a possible D gene (5 bases). Between the trimmed V and J ends, which lost 1 base and 4 bases, there was a span of 7 bases. The CDR3 runs to 13 residues. CDR1 is SNHLY, CDR2 FYNNEI, per germline. For the CDR3, the DNA is TGTGCCAGCAGTGAAGGGGGCGTCACTGAAGCTTTCTTT. Translated: CASSEGGVTEAFF.

The gene calls are TRBV6-5 and TRBJ1-2, with D possibly matching TRBD1 (5 bases). CDR1 is MNHEY, CDR2 SVGAGI, per germline. V was clipped by 7 bases and J by 7 bases, with 19 bases between them. The CDR3 totals 14 residues. In DNA, the CDR3 is TGTGCCAGCACCAGGGCGGCGGAGAGCGTTGGCTACACCTTC. This codes for CASTRAAESVGYTF.

The chain has TRBV7-9 and TRBJ2-1, with 15 bases aligning to TRBD2. After removal of 6 bases from V and 8 bases from J, the junction contained 2 bases not matched to a gene. The CDR3 extends over 14 amino acids. Germline V gene data show CDR1 as SEHNR and CDR2 as FQNEAQ (reference sequence). Here the CDR3 DNA reads TGTGCCAGCAGTTGGACTAGCGGGGGGGATGAGCAGTTCTTC. Amino acid sequence: CASSWTSGGDEQFF. Supplemented by reference TRBV7-9 and TRBJ2-1, the full variable domain reads DTGVSQNPRHKITKRGQNVTFRCDPISEHNRLYWYRQTLGQGPEFLTYFQNEAQLEKSRLLSDRFSAERPKGSFSTLEIQRTEQGDSAMYLCASSWTSGGDEQFFGPGTRLTVL.

The CDR3 sequence: CASSFLEKLFF. The DNA of the CDR3 is TGTGCCAGCAGCTTCCTAGAAAAACTGTTTTTT. The chain joins TRBV7-9 to TRBJ1-4; D is unclear. The CDR3 is 11 residues long. The germline CDR1 and CDR2 sequences are SEHNR and FQNEAQ (reference sequence). Trimming stripped 3 bases from V and 8 bases from J, with 4 bases between.

The chain combines TRBV2 with TRBJ2-1; TRBD2 matches 11 bases. Unmatched junction bases numbered 10, after V lost 2 bases and J lost 7 bases. Germline CDR1 and CDR2: SNHLY and FYNNEI. The CDR3 runs to 17 residues. CDR3 bases: TGTGCCAGCAGTGAAACGGTTAGCGGGGGGGCGGTGAATGAGCAGTTCTTC. Protein product: CASSETVSGGAVNEQFF. Combining the CDR3 with reference TRBV2 and TRBJ2-1 gives the whole variable domain EPEVTQTPSHQVTQMGQEVILRCVPISNHLYFYWYRQILGQKVEFLVSFYNNEISEKSEIFDDQFSVERPDGSNFTLKIRSTKLEDSAMYFCASSETVSGGAVNEQFFGPGTRLTVL.